This entry features one T cell receptor (beta chain) sequence. Assay used: immunoSEQ multiplex PCR; TCRdb lists only in-frame clones, some missing. The table records some 140,000 clones, approximately 90% of them present only once. The CDR3 sequence is 14 residues long. Germline V gene lookup returns CDR1 SGHRS and CDR2 YFSETQ. Trimming shortened V by 1 base and J by 9 bases, and 14 bases separated the two germline ends. These data originate in a study of control samples from healthy donors and cancer patients. V usage is TRBV5-1 and J usage is TRBJ2-1; possibly TRBD2 for D (5 bases). The TCR originated in a woman younger than 45 in good health. Input material: blood. The CDR3 reads CASSLLLSGGEQFF. As DNA, the CDR3 is TGCGCCAGCAGCTTGTTACTCAGCGGAGGTGAGCAGTTCTTC.